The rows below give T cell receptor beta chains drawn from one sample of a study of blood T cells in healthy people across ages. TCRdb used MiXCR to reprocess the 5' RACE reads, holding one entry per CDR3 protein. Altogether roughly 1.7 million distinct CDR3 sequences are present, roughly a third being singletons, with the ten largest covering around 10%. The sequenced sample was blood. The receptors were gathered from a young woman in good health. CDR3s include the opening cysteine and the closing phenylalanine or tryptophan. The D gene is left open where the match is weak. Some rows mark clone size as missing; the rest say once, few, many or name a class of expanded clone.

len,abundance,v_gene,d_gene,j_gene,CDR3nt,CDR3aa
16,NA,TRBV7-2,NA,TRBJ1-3,TGTGCCAGCAGCCCCTCGGGTCTGGGCTCTGGAAACACCATATATTTT,CASSPSGLGSGNTIYF
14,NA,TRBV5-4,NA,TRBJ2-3,TGTGCCAGCAGCCCTCCTCCTCTCACAGATACGCAGTATTTT,CASSPPPLTDTQYF
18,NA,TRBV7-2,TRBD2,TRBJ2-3,TGTGCCAGCAGCTTAGGTTCAGGGACTAGCGGGGGGGTAGATACGCAGTATTTT,CASSLGSGTSGGVDTQYF
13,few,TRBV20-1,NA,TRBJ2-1,TGCAGTGCCGACCTTCCCTCCTACAATGAGCAGTTCTTC,CSADLPSYNEQFF
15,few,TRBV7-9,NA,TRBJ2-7,TGTGCCAGCAGCCCCCCCCAGGGAGCTGTCTACGAGCAGTACTTC,CASSPPQGAVYEQYF
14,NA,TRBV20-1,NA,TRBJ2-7,TGCAGTGCAGGTGGGGTCAGGGGATCAAATATTCAGTACTTC,CSAGGVRGSNIQYF
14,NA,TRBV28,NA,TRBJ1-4,TGTGCCAGCAGTCCAAGATCCCAAGGGGGAAAACTGTTTTTT,CASSPRSQGGKLFF
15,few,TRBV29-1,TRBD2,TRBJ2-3,TGCAGCGTTGAACTAGCGGGGGATTACACAGATACGCAGTATTTT,CSVELAGDYTDTQYF
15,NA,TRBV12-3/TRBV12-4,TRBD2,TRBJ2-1,TGTGCCAGCAGTCCCATAGCGGGACGATACAATGAGCAGTTCTTC,CASSPIAGRYNEQFF
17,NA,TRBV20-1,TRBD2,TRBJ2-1,TGCAGTGCTAGAGCCCGAACCATTAGCGGGAGGGCCAATGAGCAGTTCTTC,CSARARTISGRANEQFF
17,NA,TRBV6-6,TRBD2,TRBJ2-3,TGTGCCAGCAGTTACCGTAGCGGGGGCAGGGGTGCAGATACGCAGTATTTT,CASSYRSGGRGADTQYF
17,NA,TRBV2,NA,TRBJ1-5,TGTGCCAGCAGTGAAAGGCGGGACATTAAAGATGGCCAGCCCCAGCATTTT,CASSERRDIKDGQPQHF
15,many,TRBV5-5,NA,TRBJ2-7,TGTGCCAGCAGCTTGGGAGGGGCCGGGGCCTACGAGCAGTACTTC,CASSLGGAGAYEQYF
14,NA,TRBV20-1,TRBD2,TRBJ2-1,TGCAGTGCTAGAGCGGGGGGTAGCTGCAATGAGCAGTTCTTC,CSARAGGSCNEQFF
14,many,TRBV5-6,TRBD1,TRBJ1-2,TGTGCCAGCAGTAAATACAGGGGGCTCGATGGCTACACCTTC,CASSKYRGLDGYTF
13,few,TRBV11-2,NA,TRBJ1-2,TGTGCCAGCGCGGACGGGGTATCCTATGGCTACACCTTC,CASADGVSYGYTF
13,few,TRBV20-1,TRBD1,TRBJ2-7,TGCAGTGCTGAGGGACAGGGAGGACACGAGCAGTACTTC,CSAEGQGGHEQYF
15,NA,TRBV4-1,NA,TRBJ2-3,TGCGCCAGCAGCCAACCCTTAGCCAACAGAGATACGCAGTATTTT,CASSQPLANRDTQYF
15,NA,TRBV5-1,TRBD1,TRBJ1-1,TGCGCCAGCAGCACCTGGACAGGGTCGAACACTGAAGCTTTCTTT,CASSTWTGSNTEAFF
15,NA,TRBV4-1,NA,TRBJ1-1,TGCGCCAGCAGCCAAGTCTTCAGCACCTACACTGAAGCTTTCTTT,CASSQVFSTYTEAFF
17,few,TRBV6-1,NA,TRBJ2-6,TGTGCCAGCACGGAGGACAAGGGAACTTATGGGGCCAACGTCCTGACTTTC,CASTEDKGTYGANVLTF
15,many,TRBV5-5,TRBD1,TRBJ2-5,TGTGCCAGCAGCTTGGAGGGGACAGGGGCCCAGACCCAGTACTTC,CASSLEGTGAQTQYF
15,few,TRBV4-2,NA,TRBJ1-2,TGTGCCAGCAGCCAAGAGCCTCGGGAGAACTATGGCTACACCTTC,CASSQEPRENYGYTF
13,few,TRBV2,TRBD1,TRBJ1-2,TGTGCCAGCAGTGAGGGACAGAGAGGTGGCTACACCTTC,CASSEGQRGGYTF
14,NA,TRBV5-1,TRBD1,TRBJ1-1,TGTGCCAGCAGCCAACAGGGGTTGAACACTGAAGCTTTCTTT,CASSQQGLNTEAFF
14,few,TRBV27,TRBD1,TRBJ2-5,TGTGCCAGCAGTAAACAGGGGGCGGGAGAGACCCAGTACTTC,CASSKQGAGETQYF